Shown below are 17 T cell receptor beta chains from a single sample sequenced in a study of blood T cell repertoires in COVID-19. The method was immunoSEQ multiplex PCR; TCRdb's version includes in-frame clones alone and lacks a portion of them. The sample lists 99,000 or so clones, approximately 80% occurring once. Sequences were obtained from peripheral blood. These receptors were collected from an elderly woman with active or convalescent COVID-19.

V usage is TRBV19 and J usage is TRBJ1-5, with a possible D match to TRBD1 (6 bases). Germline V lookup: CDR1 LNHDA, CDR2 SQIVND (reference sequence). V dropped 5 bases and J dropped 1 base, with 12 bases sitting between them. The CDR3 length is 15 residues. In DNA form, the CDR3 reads TGTGCCAGTAGTGGGACACCAAGGAGCAATCAGCCCCAGCATTTT. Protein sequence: CASSGTPRSNQPQHF.

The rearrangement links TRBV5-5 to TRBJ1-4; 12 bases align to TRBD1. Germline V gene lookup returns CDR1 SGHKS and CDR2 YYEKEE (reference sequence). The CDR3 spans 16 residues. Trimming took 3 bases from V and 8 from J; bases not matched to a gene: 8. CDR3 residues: CASSWTGTGGREKLFF. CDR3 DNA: TGTGCCAGCAGCTGGACGGGGACAGGGGGCCGGGAAAAACTGTTTTTT.

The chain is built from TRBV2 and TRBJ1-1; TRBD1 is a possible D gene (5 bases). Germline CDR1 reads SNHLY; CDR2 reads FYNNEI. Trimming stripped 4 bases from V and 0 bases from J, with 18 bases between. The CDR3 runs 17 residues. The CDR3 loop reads CASSGGGGAKMNTEAFF. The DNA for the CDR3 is TGTGCCAGCAGTGGGGGGGGTGGTGCGAAAATGAACACTGAAGCTTTCTTT.

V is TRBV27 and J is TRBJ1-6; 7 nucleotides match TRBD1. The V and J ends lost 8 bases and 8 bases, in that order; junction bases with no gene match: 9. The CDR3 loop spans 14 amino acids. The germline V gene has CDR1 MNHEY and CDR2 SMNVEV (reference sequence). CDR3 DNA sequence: TGTGCCAGCGGCATGGACAGGTCTTATTCACCCCTCCACTTT. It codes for CASGMDRSYSPLHF.

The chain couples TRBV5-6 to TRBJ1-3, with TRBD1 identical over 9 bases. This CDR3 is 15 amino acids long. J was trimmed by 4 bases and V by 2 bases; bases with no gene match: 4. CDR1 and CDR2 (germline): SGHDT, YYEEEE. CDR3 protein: CASSFGQGKGNTIYF. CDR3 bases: TGTGCCAGCAGCTTCGGACAGGGGAAAGGAAACACCATATATTTT.

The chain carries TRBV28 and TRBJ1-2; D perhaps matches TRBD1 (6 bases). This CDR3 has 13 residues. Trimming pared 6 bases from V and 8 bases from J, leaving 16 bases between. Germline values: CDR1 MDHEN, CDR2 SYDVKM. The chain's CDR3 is CASRRPGVGGYTF. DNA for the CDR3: TGTGCCAGCAGAAGACCAGGGGTCGGCGGCTACACCTTC.

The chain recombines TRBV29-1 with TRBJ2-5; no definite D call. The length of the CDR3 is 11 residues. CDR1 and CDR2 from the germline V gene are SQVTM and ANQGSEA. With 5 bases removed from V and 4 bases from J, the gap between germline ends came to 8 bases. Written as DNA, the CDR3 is TGCAGCGTTAGATGGCTAGAGACCCAGTACTTC. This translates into CSVRWLETQYF. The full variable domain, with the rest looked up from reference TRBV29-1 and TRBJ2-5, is SAVISQKPSRDICQRGTSLTIQCQVDSQVTMMFWYRQQPGQSLTLIATANQGSEATYESGFVIDKFPISRPNLTFSTLTVSNMSPEDSSIYLCSVRWLETQYFGPGTRLLVL.

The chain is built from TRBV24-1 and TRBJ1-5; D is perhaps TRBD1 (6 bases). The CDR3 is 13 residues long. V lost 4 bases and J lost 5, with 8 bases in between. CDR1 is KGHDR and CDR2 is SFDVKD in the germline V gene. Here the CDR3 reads CATSEGGYQPQHF. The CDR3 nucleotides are TGTGCCACCAGTGAAGGGGGTTATCAGCCCCAGCATTTT.

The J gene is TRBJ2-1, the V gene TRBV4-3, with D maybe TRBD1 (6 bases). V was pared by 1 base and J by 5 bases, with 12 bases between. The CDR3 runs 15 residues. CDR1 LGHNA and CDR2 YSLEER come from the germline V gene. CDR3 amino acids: CASSQAGTPNNEQFF. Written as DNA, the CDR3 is TGCGCCAGCAGCCAAGCCGGGACACCCAACAATGAGCAGTTCTTC.

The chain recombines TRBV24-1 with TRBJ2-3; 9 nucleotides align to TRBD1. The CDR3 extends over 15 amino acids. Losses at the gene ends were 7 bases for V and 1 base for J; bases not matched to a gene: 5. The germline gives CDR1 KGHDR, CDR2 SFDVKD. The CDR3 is CATRARQGGTDTQYF. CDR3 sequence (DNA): TGTGCCACCAGGGCCCGACAGGGGGGCACAGATACGCAGTATTTT.

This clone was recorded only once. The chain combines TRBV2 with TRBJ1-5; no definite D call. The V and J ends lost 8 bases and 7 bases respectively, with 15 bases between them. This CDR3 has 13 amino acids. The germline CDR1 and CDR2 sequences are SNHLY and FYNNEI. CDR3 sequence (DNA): TGTGCCAGCGGGGAGGACTTAAGCCAGCCCCAGCATTTT. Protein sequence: CASGEDLSQPQHF. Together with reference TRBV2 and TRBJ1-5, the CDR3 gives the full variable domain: EPEVTQTPSHQVTQMGQEVILRCVPISNHLYFYWYRQILGQKVEFLVSFYNNEISEKSEIFDDQFSVERPDGSNFTLKIRSTKLEDSAMYFCASGEDLSQPQHFGDGTRLSIL.

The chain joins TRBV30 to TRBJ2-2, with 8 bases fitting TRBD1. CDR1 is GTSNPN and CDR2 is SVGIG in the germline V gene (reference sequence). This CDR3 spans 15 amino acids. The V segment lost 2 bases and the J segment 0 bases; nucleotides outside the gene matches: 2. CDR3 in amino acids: CAWSWTGTNTGELFF. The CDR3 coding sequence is TGTGCCTGGAGTTGGACAGGGACGAACACCGGGGAGCTGTTTTTT.

The CDR3 coding sequence is TGTGCCAGCAGCAAAGTGGGCAAGAACTATGGCTACACCTTC. This encodes CASSKVGKNYGYTF. The chain combines TRBV21-1 with TRBJ1-2; the table's D call, TRBD1, was not checked against the DNA. TRBV21-1 is a known pseudogene. CDR3 length: 14 residues.

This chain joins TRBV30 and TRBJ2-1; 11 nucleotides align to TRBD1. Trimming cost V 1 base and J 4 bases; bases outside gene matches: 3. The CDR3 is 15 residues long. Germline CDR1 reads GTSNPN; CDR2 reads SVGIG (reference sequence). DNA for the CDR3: TGTGCCTGGAGTGGGGGGACAGGGGGATACAATGAGCAGTTCTTC. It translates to CAWSGGTGGYNEQFF.

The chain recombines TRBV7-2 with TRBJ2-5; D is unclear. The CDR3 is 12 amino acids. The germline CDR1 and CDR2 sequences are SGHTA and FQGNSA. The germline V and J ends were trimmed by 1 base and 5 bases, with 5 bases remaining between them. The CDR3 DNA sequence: TGTGCCAGCAGCTTAGTTCGGGAGACCCAGTACTTC. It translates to CASSLVRETQYF.

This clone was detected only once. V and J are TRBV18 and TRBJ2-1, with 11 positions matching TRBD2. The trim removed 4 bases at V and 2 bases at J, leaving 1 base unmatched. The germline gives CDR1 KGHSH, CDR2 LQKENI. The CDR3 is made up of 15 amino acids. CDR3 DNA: TGTGCCAGCTCACTACTAGCGGGGGCCTACAATGAGCAGTTCTTC. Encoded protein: CASSLLAGAYNEQFF. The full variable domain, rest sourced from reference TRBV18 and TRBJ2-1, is NAGVMQNPRHLVRRRGQEARLRCSPMKGHSHVYWYRQLPEEGLKFMVYLQKENIIDESGMPKERFSAEFPKEGPSILRIQQVVRGDSAAYFCASSLLAGAYNEQFFGPGTRLTVL.

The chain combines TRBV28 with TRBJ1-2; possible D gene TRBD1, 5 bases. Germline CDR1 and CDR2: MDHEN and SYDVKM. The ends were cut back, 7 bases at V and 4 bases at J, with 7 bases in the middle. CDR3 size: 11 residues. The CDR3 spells CASTRGYGYTF. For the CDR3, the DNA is TGTGCCAGCACTAGGGGCTATGGCTACACCTTC.